This TCR beta chain emerged from a study of T cell responses to AZD1222 COVID-19 vaccine. Profiling relied on immunoSEQ multiplex PCR, and the TCRdb table lists in-frame clones only, not all of them. Of roughly 190,000 clones in the sample, more than 80% were seen once. This CDR3 comprises 13 residues. Germline V lookup: CDR1 SNHLY, CDR2 FYNNEI. The V segment lost 4 bases and the J segment 3 bases; nucleotides outside the gene matches: 1. The sample was peripheral blood, taken 28 days after the second dose of the MenACWY control vaccine. The chain couples TRBV2 to TRBJ2-7; TRBD1 aligns across 9 bases. The sequence came from an adult who received the MenACWY meningococcal vaccine as a control. CDR3 in DNA: TGTGCCAGCAGTGGACAGGGGGGCTACGAGCAGTACTTC. It specifies CASSGQGGYEQYF. Drawing the rest from reference TRBV2 and TRBJ2-7, the complete variable domain is EPEVTQTPSHQVTQMGQEVILRCVPISNHLYFYWYRQILGQKVEFLVSFYNNEISEKSEIFDDQFSVERPDGSNFTLKIRSTKLEDSAMYFCASSGQGGYEQYFGPGTRLTVT.